The T cell receptor (beta chain) under discussion was sequenced for a study of blood T cells in healthy people across ages. Points from the study as a whole: Versus aged donors, long-lived donors had higher diversity and more naive CD4+ cells. One million T cells yielded diversity estimates that were considered underestimates.

Drawn from each donor were roughly 9.4 milliliters of peripheral blood. Total RNA extracted from each sample amounted to at least 6 micrograms. This clonotype was observed a few times. Its target is not known. Combining a sample-barcoded 5' primer with a J-beta primer mix, a second PCR ran for roughly 6 to 12 cycles. TCRdb reprocessed the 5' RACE reads via MiXCR and lists one record per CDR3 protein. The table shows roughly 800,000 distinct CDR3 sequences, with nearly 60% occurring only once. CDR1 and CDR2 (germline): MDHEN, SYDVKM. Losses at the gene ends were 2 bases for V and 6 bases for J; bases not matched to a gene: 6. The CDR3 is 15 residues long.

The genes are TRBV28 and TRBJ2-7; 11 bases are shared with TRBD1. The sequencing sample was made of blood. This TCR was recovered from a man aged 25 to 40 in good health. This CDR3 is CASSLRGTGGREQYF. The CDR3 bases are TGTGCCAGCAGTTTAAGGGGGACAGGGGGTCGCGAGCAGTACTTC. The full variable domain, its missing parts supplied by reference TRBV28 and TRBJ2-7, is DVKVTQSSRYLVKRTGEKVFLECVQDMDHENMFWYRQDPGLGLRLIYFSYDVKMKEKGDIPEGYSVSREKKERFSLILESASTNQTSMYLCASSLRGTGGREQYFGPGTRLTVT.